The T cell receptor (beta chain) described here comes from a study of blood T cells in healthy people across ages. A J-beta primer mix and a sample-barcoded 5' primer were used in a second PCR of about 7 to 12 cycles. One entry per CDR3 protein, called by TCRdb with MiXCR from the 5' RACE reads. The sample has about 830,000 distinct CDR3 sequences; 58% are singletons. The sequence was obtained from a man aged 25-45 years in good health. What was sequenced was blood.

The CDR3 DNA reads TGTGCCAGCTTCGACCGGGCCGGGGAGGGTGAAGCTTTCTTT. This gives the protein CASFDRAGEGEAFF. The chain employs TRBV7-9 and TRBJ1-1; no clear D. CDR1 is SEHNR, CDR2 FQNEAQ, per germline (reference sequence). Trimming cost V 8 bases and J 7 bases, with 20 bases left between them. The length of the CDR3 is 14 residues.